A single sample is the source of the 8 T cell receptor beta chains below, sequenced in a study of shared clonotypes between healthy human individuals. Measured with immunoSEQ multiplex PCR; TCRdb has only the in-frame clones, and not every one. The table has 400,000 to 600,000 clones, roughly 83% seen once. Sequencing input: PBMCs. The receptors derive from a middle-aged woman in good health. Some clones in this sample may be carry-over from other donors' samples.

The genes are TRBV28 and TRBJ1-5; no clear D gene. The germline V gene encodes CDR1 MDHEN and CDR2 SYDVKM. The CDR3 extends over 12 amino acids. Trimming shortened V by 3 bases and J by 9 bases, and 9 bases separated the two germline ends. The CDR3 nucleotides read TGTGCCAGCAGTTTTCCCCTAGGGCCCCAGCATTTT. Amino acid sequence: CASSFPLGPQHF.

The chain couples TRBV12-5 to TRBJ1-1; TRBD1 might be the D (5 bases). The CDR3 is 13 residues long. Trimming removed 5 bases from V and 5 bases from J, with 12 bases in between. CDR1 and CDR2 (germline): LGHNT, FRNRAP. The CDR3 loop is CASGRTGGTEAFF. DNA of the CDR3: TGTGCTAGTGGTCGAACAGGAGGAACTGAAGCTTTCTTT.

This clone appeared many times. This sequence joins TRBV18 and TRBJ2-4; TRBD2 agrees at 13 bases. The junction had 15 bases not matched to a gene; V was cut back by 3 bases and J by 16 bases. The germline CDR1 and CDR2 sequences are KGHSH and LQKENI. The CDR3 covers 16 residues. This CDR3 reads CASSPDTSGRAGKTYF. In DNA form, the CDR3 reads TGTGCCAGCTCACCCGATACTAGCGGGAGGGCCGGGAAAACTTACTTC.

The chain employs TRBV9 and TRBJ2-1; possible D gene TRBD2, 6 bases. This CDR3 has 16 residues. The germline V and J ends were trimmed by 0 bases and 2 bases, with 12 bases remaining between them. The germline V gene encodes CDR1 SGDLS and CDR2 YYNGEE. The CDR3 DNA sequence: TGTGCCAGCAGCGTAGCGGGGGAGTTGCCCTACAATGAGCAGTTCTTC. Its protein product is CASSVAGELPYNEQFF.

The V call is TRBV30, the J call TRBJ2-7, with TRBD1 matching 8 bases. The trim removed 4 bases at V and 4 bases at J, leaving 6 bases unmatched. The CDR3 totals 13 residues. Germline V gives CDR1 GTSNPN, CDR2 SVGIG (reference sequence). CDR3 DNA: TGTGCCTGGAATCAGGGGGCATTGTACGAGCAGTACTTC. Residues: CAWNQGALYEQYF.

The genes are TRBV30 and TRBJ2-1; TRBD2 aligns across 10 bases. The ends lost 3 bases at V and 8 bases at J; junction bases unmatched: 16. The CDR3 sequence is 17 residues long. The germline V gene encodes CDR1 GTSNPN and CDR2 SVGIG (reference sequence). In DNA, the CDR3 is TGTGCCTGGAGCTCCCCCCTCAGCGGGAGGGCCGCGGATGAGCAGTTCTTC. This translates into CAWSSPLSGRAADEQFF.

In this sample, this clone turned up many times. The V gene is TRBV30, the J gene TRBJ1-1; D ambiguous. From germline, CDR1 is GTSNPN and CDR2 SVGIG (reference sequence). This CDR3 contains 11 residues. V was cut by 4 bases and J by 8 bases, with 11 bases left in between. The CDR3 bases are TGTGCCTGGATTAATGTAAGGGAAGCTTTCTTT. Its protein product is CAWINVREAFF.

This chain uses TRBV18 with TRBJ2-1, with 10 bases aligning to TRBD2. Germline V gives CDR1 KGHSH, CDR2 LQKENI. Trimming cost V 0 bases and J 6 bases; bases outside gene matches: 5. CDR3 length equals 16 residues. CDR3 sequence: CASSPPSGRFGNEQFF. CDR3 nucleotides: TGTGCCAGCTCACCACCTAGCGGGAGGTTTGGCAATGAGCAGTTCTTC.